Below are 10 T cell receptor beta chains sequenced from a single sample in a study of beta chain features in type 1 diabetes. The investigators reverse transcribed all of the isolated RNA, so they sequenced expressed TCRB transcripts. Only in-frame clones appear in the TCRdb table, and some are missing; sequencing was by immunoSEQ multiplex PCR. The profile covers 900,000 or so clones, with 15% to 20% appearing a single time and 0.02% to 0.03% taken by the ten largest. The sequenced material came from naive CD4+ T cells from blood. The receptors shown here come from a woman younger than 30 in good health.

There are a few counts of this clone. The chain uses TRBV7-2 and TRBJ2-2; D is unclear. The ends were cut back, 1 base at V and 4 bases at J, with 10 bases in the middle. This CDR3 is 15 amino acids long. The germline CDR1 and CDR2 sequences are SGHTA and FQGNSA. CDR3 residues: CASSLVIEVTGELFF. CDR3 DNA: TGTGCCAGCAGCTTAGTAATAGAAGTCACCGGGGAGCTGTTTTTT.

CDR3 amino acids: CASSRWEEETQYF. The DNA for the CDR3 is TGTGCCAGCAGCCGTTGGGAGGAGGAGACCCAGTACTTC. The chain recombines TRBV7-6 with TRBJ2-5; D is perhaps TRBD2 (6 bases). The CDR3 is made up of 13 amino acids. Trimming removed 5 bases from V and 5 bases from J, with 12 bases in between. Germline loops: CDR1 SGHVS, CDR2 FNYEAQ. Supplemented by reference TRBV7-6 and TRBJ2-5, the full variable domain reads GAGVSQSPRYKVTKRGQDVALRCDPISGHVSLYWYRQALGQGPEFLTYFNYEAQQDKSGLPNDRFSAERPEGSISTLTIQRTEQRDSAMYRCASSRWEEETQYFGPGTRLLVL.

CDR3 region: CASSYQGYTDTQYF. The CDR3 DNA sequence: TGTGCCAGCAGCTACCAAGGATACACAGATACGCAGTATTTT. The chain combines TRBV7-3 with TRBJ2-3, with unresolved D. The CDR3 is made up of 14 amino acids. Germline V CDR1 and CDR2: SGHTA, FQGTGA. With 4 bases removed from V and 2 bases from J, the gap between germline ends came to 10 bases.

The chain recombines TRBV28 with TRBJ2-2; 12 bases fit TRBD1. CDR3 length: 19 amino acids. Trimming removed 1 base from V and 3 bases from J; junction bases left unmatched: 9. CDR1 MDHEN and CDR2 SYDVKM come from the germline V gene. The CDR3 loop reads CASSLLGQGAGRDTGELFF. CDR3 nucleotide sequence: TGTGCCAGCAGTTTATTGGGACAGGGGGCCGGTCGGGACACCGGGGAGCTGTTTTTT. Looking up the rest from reference TRBV28 and TRBJ2-2 gives the full variable domain: DVKVTQSSRYLVKRTGEKVFLECVQDMDHENMFWYRQDPGLGLRLIYFSYDVKMKEKGDIPEGYSVSREKKERFSLILESASTNQTSMYLCASSLLGQGAGRDTGELFFGEGSRLTVL.

The V gene is TRBV6-5, the J gene TRBJ2-7; either TRBD1 or TRBD2 may fit D (6 bases each). The germline V gene has CDR1 MNHEY and CDR2 SVGAGI. The V end was cut by 0 bases, the J end by 2 bases, with 14 bases between. The CDR3 is made up of 16 amino acids. In DNA form, the CDR3 reads TGTGCCAGCAGTTACTCGGGGGCCGGGAGAACCTACGAGCAGTACTTC. It translates to CASSYSGAGRTYEQYF.

This clone came up a few times. Other DNA sequences of this sample code for an identical CDR3. The chain employs TRBV7-2 and TRBJ2-7, with a tentative D call TRBD2 (5 bases). Trimming stripped 5 bases from V and 4 bases from J, with 12 bases between. The germline CDR1 and CDR2 sequences are SGHTA and FQGNSA. CDR3 length: 13 amino acids. CDR3 nucleotide sequence: TGTGCCAGCAGCCCCGGTGGAGGATACGAGCAGTACTTC. It specifies CASSPGGGYEQYF.

The chain is built from TRBV15 and TRBJ1-2; maybe TRBD1 (5 bases). The germline V gene has CDR1 LNHNV and CDR2 YYDKDF (reference sequence). The CDR3 consists of 13 residues. V dropped 1 base and J dropped 10 bases, with 13 bases sitting between them. The CDR3 sequence is CATSRGPGPDYTF. The CDR3 nucleotides are TGTGCCACCAGCAGAGGACCGGGACCCGACTACACCTTC. Full variable domain (outside the CDR3, taken from reference TRBV15 and TRBJ1-2): DAMVIQNPRYQVTQFGKPVTLSCSQTLNHNVMYWYQQKSSQAPKLLFHYYDKDFNNEADTPDNFQSRRPNTSFCFLDIRSPGLGDTAMYLCATSRGPGPDYTFGSGTRLTVV.

The V call is TRBV7-2, the J call TRBJ2-1, with a possible D match to TRBD2 (6 bases). The ends were cut back, 4 bases at V and 11 bases at J, with 18 bases in the middle. The germline V gene encodes CDR1 SGHTA and CDR2 FQGNSA. CDR3 length: 14 residues. As DNA, the CDR3 is TGTGCCAGCAGCTCGTTCCCCTCACGGGAGCAGCAGTTCTTC. Protein product: CASSSFPSREQQFF.

Notes on this clone: This CDR3 is also generated by other DNA sequences in the sample. The J gene is TRBJ2-7, the V gene TRBV18, with D perhaps given as TRBD1 or TRBD2 (5 bases each). The CDR3 has 12 amino acids. Germline V CDR1 and CDR2: KGHSH, LQKENI. V was cut by 5 bases and J by 0 bases, with 5 bases left in between. DNA for the CDR3: TGTGCCAGCTCAGGGGGCTCCTACGAGCAGTACTTC. It specifies CASSGGSYEQYF.

This clone came up a few times. The chain combines TRBV20-1 with TRBJ2-5, with unresolved D. The CDR3 length is 11 residues. Germline V CDR1 and CDR2: DFQATT, SNEGSKA (reference sequence). The CDR3 region is CSFGQRETQYF. The CDR3 DNA sequence: TGCAGCTTCGGGCAGCGCGAGACCCAGTACTTC.